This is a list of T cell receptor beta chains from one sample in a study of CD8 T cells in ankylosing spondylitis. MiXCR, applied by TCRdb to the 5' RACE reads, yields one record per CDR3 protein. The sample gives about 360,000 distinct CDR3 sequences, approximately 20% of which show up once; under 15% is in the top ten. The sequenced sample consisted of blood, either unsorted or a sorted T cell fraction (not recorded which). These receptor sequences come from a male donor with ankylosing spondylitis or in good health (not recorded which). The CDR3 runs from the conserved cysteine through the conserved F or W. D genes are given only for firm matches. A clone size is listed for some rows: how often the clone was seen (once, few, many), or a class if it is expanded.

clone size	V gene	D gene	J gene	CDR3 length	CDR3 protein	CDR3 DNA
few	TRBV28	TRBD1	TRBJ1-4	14	CASSLYRGNEKLFF	TGTGCCAGCAGTTTATACAGGGGGAATGAAAAACTGTTTTTT
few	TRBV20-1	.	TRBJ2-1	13	CSAGPTSEGIAFF	TGCAGTGCCGGCCCGACTAGTGAGGGGATCGCGTTCTTC
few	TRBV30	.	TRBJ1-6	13	CAWMDRSNSPLHF	TGTGCCTGGATGGACCGAAGTAATTCACCCCTCCACTTT
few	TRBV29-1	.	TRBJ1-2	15	CSVETTENYNYGYTF	TGCAGCGTTGAGACGACCGAGAACTATAACTATGGCTACACCTTC
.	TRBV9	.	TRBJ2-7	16	CASSVAGTQTGYEQYF	TGTGCCAGCAGCGTAGCCGGGACGCAGACTGGCTACGAGCAGTACTTC
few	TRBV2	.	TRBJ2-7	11	CASSEGEEQYF	TGTGCCAGCAGTGAGGGGGAGGAGCAGTACTTC
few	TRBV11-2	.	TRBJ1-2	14	CASMQGRGAYGYTF	TGTGCCAGCATGCAAGGAAGGGGGGCCTATGGCTACACCTTC
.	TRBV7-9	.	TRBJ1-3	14	CASSGGMAGNTIYF	TGTGCCAGCAGCGGGGGGATGGCTGGAAACACCATATATTTT
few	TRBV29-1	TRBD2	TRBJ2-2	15	CSVEAAGENTGELFF	TGCAGCGTTGAAGCAGCGGGGGAGAACACCGGGGAGCTGTTTTTT
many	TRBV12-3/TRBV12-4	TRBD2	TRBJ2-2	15	CASSLSGDYTGELFF	TGTGCCAGCAGTCTAAGCGGGGACTACACCGGGGAGCTGTTTTTT
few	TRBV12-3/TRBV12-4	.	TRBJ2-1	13	CASRSSQGAEQFF	TGTGCCAGCAGGTCCTCTCAGGGTGCTGAGCAGTTCTTC
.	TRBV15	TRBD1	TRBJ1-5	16	CATSRADRASNQPQHF	TGTGCCACCAGCAGAGCAGACAGGGCCAGCAATCAGCCCCAGCATTTT
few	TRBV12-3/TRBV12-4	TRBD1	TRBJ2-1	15	CASSRQGRSYNEQFF	TGTGCCAGCAGTCGACAGGGCCGCTCCTACAATGAGCAGTTCTTC
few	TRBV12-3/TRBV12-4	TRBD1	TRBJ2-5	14	CATSGGNRQETQYF	TGTGCCACCTCAGGGGGAAACCGCCAAGAGACCCAGTACTTC
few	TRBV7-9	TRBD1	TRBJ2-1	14	CASSRDSEHNEQFF	TGTGCCAGCAGCCGGGACAGCGAACACAATGAGCAGTTCTTC
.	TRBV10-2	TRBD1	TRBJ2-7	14	CASSDGQGAYEQYF	TGCGCCAGCAGTGATGGCCAGGGGGCCTACGAGCAGTACTTC
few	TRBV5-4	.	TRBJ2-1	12	CASSGLDNEQFF	TGTGCCAGCAGCGGGCTCGACAATGAGCAGTTCTTC
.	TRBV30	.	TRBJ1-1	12	CAWSMGPSRAFF	TGTGCCTGGAGTATGGGCCCGAGTAGAGCTTTCTTT
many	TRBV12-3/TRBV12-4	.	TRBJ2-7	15	CASSTLGQAGDEQYF	TGTGCCAGCAGTACCTTGGGACAGGCGGGGGACGAGCAGTACTTC
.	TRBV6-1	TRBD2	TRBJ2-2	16	CASSRGTSGEGGELFF	TGTGCCAGCAGCCGCGGGACTAGCGGGGAGGGCGGGGAGCTGTTTTTT
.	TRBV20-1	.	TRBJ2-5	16	CSASPRFGQNQETQYF	TGCAGTGCTAGCCCCAGATTCGGACAGAACCAAGAGACCCAGTACTTC
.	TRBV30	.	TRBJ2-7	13	CAWSGGALGEQYF	TGTGCCTGGAGTGGAGGGGCACTCGGCGAGCAGTACTTC
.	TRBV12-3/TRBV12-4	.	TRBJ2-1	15	CASSPFAGDHNEQFF	TGTGCCAGCAGTCCCTTTGCGGGCGATCACAATGAGCAGTTCTTC
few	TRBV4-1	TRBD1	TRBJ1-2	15	CASSQDRDSTYGYTF	TGCGCCAGCAGCCAAGATCGGGACAGTACCTATGGCTACACCTTC
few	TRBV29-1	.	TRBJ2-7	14	CSVEAQGKTYEQYF	TGCAGCGTTGAGGCGCAGGGGAAAACCTACGAGCAGTACTTC
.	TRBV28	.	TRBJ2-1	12	CASVGLDNEQFF	TGTGCCAGCGTTGGGCTGGACAATGAGCAGTTCTTC
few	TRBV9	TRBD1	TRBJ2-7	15	CASSVAGTGFYEQYF	TGTGCCAGCAGCGTAGCAGGGACAGGGTTCTACGAGCAGTACTTC
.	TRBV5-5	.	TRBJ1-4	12	CASSLEQITLFF	TGTGCCAGCAGCCTAGAACAGATCACCCTGTTTTTT
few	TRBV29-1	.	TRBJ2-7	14	CSVELDRSAYEQYF	TGCAGCGTTGAATTAGACCGATCCGCATACGAGCAGTACTTC
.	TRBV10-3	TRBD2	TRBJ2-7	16	CAISGWTSGGHYEQYF	TGTGCCATCAGTGGGTGGACTAGCGGGGGGCACTACGAGCAGTACTTC
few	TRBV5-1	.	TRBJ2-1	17	CASSLEKVFRSRNEQFF	TGCGCCAGCAGCTTGGAAAAGGTCTTCAGATCAAGGAATGAGCAGTTCTTC
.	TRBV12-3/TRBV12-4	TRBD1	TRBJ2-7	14	CASSFDGTALEQYF	TGTGCCAGCAGTTTCGACGGGACAGCTTTGGAGCAGTACTTC
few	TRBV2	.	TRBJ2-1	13	CASMETSYNEQFF	TGTGCCAGCATGGAGACGTCCTACAATGAGCAGTTCTTC
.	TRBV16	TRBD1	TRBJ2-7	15	CASSPGTGTPYEQYF	TGTGCCAGCAGCCCCGGGACAGGTACTCCCTACGAGCAGTACTTC
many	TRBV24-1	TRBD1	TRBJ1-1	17	CATSESRDREVTWEAFF	TGTGCCACCAGTGAGTCCCGGGACAGGGAAGTAACGTGGGAAGCTTTCTTT
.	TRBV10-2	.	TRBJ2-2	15	CASSEIPDSTGELFF	TGCGCCAGCAGTGAAATACCAGACTCCACCGGGGAGCTGTTTTTT
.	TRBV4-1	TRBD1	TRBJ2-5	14	CASSSSGGTKTQYF	TGCGCCAGCAGCTCGTCAGGGGGCACGAAGACCCAGTACTTC
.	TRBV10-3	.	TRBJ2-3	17	CAISESYTLPARDTQYF	TGTGCCATCAGTGAGTCCTACACCCTCCCCGCACGGGATACGCAGTATTTT
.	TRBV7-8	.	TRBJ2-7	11	CASISGREQYF	TGTGCCAGCATTTCGGGGCGGGAGCAGTACTTC
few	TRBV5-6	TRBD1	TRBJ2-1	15	CASSYRDRGGNEQFF	TGTGCCAGCAGCTACCGGGACAGGGGGGGAAATGAGCAGTTCTTC
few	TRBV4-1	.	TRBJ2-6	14	CASSQVSGANVLTF	TGCGCCAGCAGCCAAGTATCTGGGGCCAACGTCCTGACTTTC
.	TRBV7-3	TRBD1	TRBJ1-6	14	CASSRRDRGSPLHF	TGTGCCAGCAGCCGCCGGGACAGGGGATCACCCCTCCACTTT
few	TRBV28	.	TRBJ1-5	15	CASSKGYLLGQPQHF	TGTGCCAGCAGTAAAGGGTATCTACTAGGGCAGCCCCAGCATTTT
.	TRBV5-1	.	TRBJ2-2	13	CASLADNTGELFF	TGCGCCAGCTTGGCGGACAACACCGGGGAGCTGTTTTTT
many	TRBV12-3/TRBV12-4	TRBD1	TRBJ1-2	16	CASSLPADRGAGGYTF	TGTGCCAGCAGCCTCCCGGCGGACAGGGGCGCAGGGGGCTACACCTTC
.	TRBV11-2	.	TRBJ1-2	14	CASSLVLSSYGYTF	TGTGCCAGCAGCTTAGTCCTCAGTAGCTATGGCTACACCTTC
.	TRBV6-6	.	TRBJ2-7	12	CASSYQVYEQYF	TGTGCCAGCAGTTACCAGGTCTACGAGCAGTACTTC
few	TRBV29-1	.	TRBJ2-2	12	CKCRGGTGELFF	TGCAAATGCAGGGGGGGCACCGGGGAGCTGTTTTTT
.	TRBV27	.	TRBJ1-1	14	CASSNRALNTEAFF	TGTGCCAGCAGCAACCGGGCCCTGAACACTGAAGCTTTCTTT
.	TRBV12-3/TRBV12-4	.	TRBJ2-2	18	CASSLVGPPGSRTGELFF	TGTGCCAGCAGTTTAGTAGGACCGCCGGGGAGTAGGACCGGGGAGCTGTTTTTT